This record concerns one T cell receptor beta chain sequence. While infection was still active, Seattle patients were enrolled and then followed longitudinally. This sample stems from a study of blood T cell repertoires in COVID-19. On the study more broadly: Some COVID-19 samples were acute and others convalescent; all came from the United States, Italy and Spain. Sample material is recorded as cDNA or gDNA derived from T cells, B-cell-depleted T cells, or PBMCs.

In the original workflow: It was from reference gene primer amplification that nucleated cell counts were estimated. Profiled with immunoSEQ multiplex PCR; TCRdb holds only in-frame clones, not every one. V and J calls and clone size are those listed in that table; D and trimming were worked out from the DNA. Here the sample spans around 120,000 clones, 90% being singletons. This sequence originates from a woman aged 60-70 years with COVID-19, enrolled during active disease. The sample taken for sequencing was peripheral blood.

The DNA for the CDR3 is TGCGCCAGCAGCTTGGCCGGATGGGACAGGGGGAACACTGAAGCTTTCTTT. Translating gives CASSLAGWDRGNTEAFF. The V and J genes are TRBV5-1 and TRBJ1-1; TRBD1 aligns across 10 bases. The germline V gene has CDR1 SGHRS and CDR2 YFSETQ. Trimming at V came to 0 bases and at J to 1 base, leaving 6 bases not matched to a gene. This CDR3 has 17 amino acids.